This record covers a single T cell receptor beta chain. Semi-nested PCR with Nested Universal Primer A followed constant-region reverse priming of full-length variable regions. TCRdb itself ran the 5' RACE reads through MiXCR, one entry per CDR3 protein. The sample lists over 55,000 distinct CDR3 sequences, about 28% occurring once. The germline V gene encodes CDR1 LGHNA and CDR2 YNFKEQ. The CDR3 is made up of 15 amino acids. V was cut by 0 bases and J by 6 bases, with 12 bases left in between. The specimen was tumor-infiltrating memory CD4+ T cells sorted from the breast tumor. Stated subset: memory CD4+ T cells, CD4+CD45RO+CD25-. The receptor's source is a female donor with breast cancer. The chain combines TRBV4-2 with TRBJ1-5; D remains unclear. This CDR3 is CASSQDRGIGQPQHF. The CDR3 bases are TGTGCCAGCAGCCAAGATCGGGGAATAGGTCAGCCCCAGCATTTT.